The sequence of this TCR beta chain was determined in a study of cytomegalovirus exposure and HLA in healthy donors. Germline V lookup: CDR1 SGDLS, CDR2 YYNGEE. Trimming took 3 bases from V and 3 from J; bases not matched to a gene: 2. The CDR3 is 15 residues long. General study points: In an earlier analysis, in about 530 donors, most V segments appeared productive either ~87% or ~30% of the time.

Worth noting for this clone: Its antigen remains unidentified.

In the PCR, 60 Vbeta and 13 Jbeta primers were used. Some clones are missing from TCRdb's copy, which holds only in-frame ones; the method was immunoSEQ multiplex PCR. The data contain tens of thousands of clones, roughly 83% of them singletons. V usage is TRBV9 and J usage is TRBJ2-7; TRBD2 matches 14 bases. The sequence derives from a woman aged 40-49 years in good health and CMV-seropositive. Sequenced: PBMCs. CDR3 bases: TGTGCCAGCAGCGAGGGACTAGCGGGAGTCTACGAGCAGTACTTC. This encodes CASSEGLAGVYEQYF. Drawing the rest from reference TRBV9 and TRBJ2-7, the complete variable domain is DSGVTQTPKHLITATGQRVTLRCSPRSGDLSVYWYQQSLDQGLQFLIQYYNGEERAKGNILERFSAQQFPDLHSELNLSSLELGDSALYFCASSEGLAGVYEQYFGPGTRLTVT.